This T cell receptor (beta chain) is drawn from a study of cytomegalovirus exposure and HLA in healthy donors. Whole-study context: In a later analysis, it was reported that the approximately 110 validation repertoires had been produced on the same platform as the 600 to 850 repertoires belonging to the first cohort. Findings and caveats of the study: A list of approximately 160 TCR beta chains associated with cytomegalovirus was given.

Some clones are missing from TCRdb's copy, which holds only in-frame ones; the method was immunoSEQ multiplex PCR. The profile shows fewer than 130,000 clones, more than 75% of them singletons. V was shortened by 4 bases and J by 3 bases, with 13 bases between the two germline ends. This CDR3 contains 15 residues. Germline CDR1 is MGHRA and CDR2 is YSYEKL. As regards this clone: No antigen is known for it.

The sample comprised PBMCs. The TCR sequence derives from a young woman in good health and CMV-seropositive. This chain links TRBV4-1 with TRBJ1-3, with unresolved D. CDR3 sequence reads: CASSPQNLVGNTIYF. The CDR3 DNA follows: TGCGCCAGCAGCCCCCAGAACCTAGTTGGAAACACCATATATTTT.